These 21 T cell receptor beta chains share one sample of origin, sequenced in a study of blood T cell repertoires in COVID-19. Sequenced by immunoSEQ multiplex PCR; TCRdb stores in-frame clones only, minus some. Seen here are a few hundred thousand clones, approximately 88% observed once, and the top ten hold nearly 6.5%. The source material was peripheral blood. Every receptor here comes from a man aged 18 to 29 who had recovered from COVID-19.

The chain couples TRBV6-6 to TRBJ1-2; 10 positions match TRBD1. The germline CDR1 and CDR2 sequences are MNHNY and SVGAGI (reference sequence). After removal of 2 bases from V and 6 bases from J, the junction contained 9 bases not matched to a gene. The CDR3 is 16 amino acids. The CDR3 DNA is TGTGCCAGCAGTTACACGAATAACGGACAGGGGGATGGCTACACCTTC. This translates into CASSYTNNGQGDGYTF.

This clone was observed once. This chain joins TRBV7-6 and TRBJ1-1; D is undetermined. There are 16 residues in the CDR3. Trimming cost V 1 base and J 1 base, with 13 bases left between them. The V gene's germline CDR1 is SGHVS and CDR2 FNYEAQ. The CDR3 DNA sequence: TGTGCCAGCAGCTTAGATTTCGTGACAAGGAACACTGAAGCTTTCTTT. Translated, it gives CASSLDFVTRNTEAFF.

This clone was picked up one time. The rearrangement uses TRBV6-1 and TRBJ2-7, with 7 bases that match TRBD2. The germline gives CDR1 MNHNS, CDR2 SASEGT. This CDR3 region has 15 residues. V lost 1 base and J lost 3; bases outside the gene matches: 6. The DNA for the CDR3 is TGTGCCAGCAGTGAAGGGGAGGGTCTGTTCTACGAGCAGTACTTC. Protein product: CASSEGEGLFYEQYF.

This chain connects TRBV4-3 to TRBJ1-3; 7 nucleotides match TRBD1. The V segment lost 1 base and the J segment 4 bases; nucleotides outside the gene matches: 1. The CDR3 extends over 14 amino acids. Germline V gene data show CDR1 as LGHNA and CDR2 as YSLEER. The CDR3 region has the DNA TGCGCCAGCAGCCAAGGACAGGGAGGAAACACCATATATTTT. Encoded protein: CASSQGQGGNTIYF.

This chain joins TRBV4-3 and TRBJ1-5; no reliable D call. V was trimmed by 5 bases and J by 0 bases, leaving 11 bases between them. The CDR3 has 15 amino acids. Germline lookup yields CDR1 LGHNA and CDR2 YSLEER. CDR3 sequence (DNA): TGCGCCAGCAGCAAGTGGAGGGCTAGCAATCAGCCCCAGCATTTT. Its translation is CASSKWRASNQPQHF.

V usage is TRBV7-9 and J usage is TRBJ2-7; 10 bases agree with TRBD2. Germline V gene sequence: CDR1 SEHNR, CDR2 FQNEAQ (reference sequence). The V and J ends lost 4 bases and 3 bases, in that order; junction bases with no gene match: 3. CDR3 size: 14 residues. The CDR3 coding sequence is TGTGCCAGCAGCTGGACTAGCGGTATCTACGAGCAGTACTTC. Protein: CASSWTSGIYEQYF. Variable domain in full (rest from reference TRBV7-9 and TRBJ2-7): DTGVSQNPRHKITKRGQNVTFRCDPISEHNRLYWYRQTLGQGPEFLTYFQNEAQLEKSRLLSDRFSAERPKGSFSTLEIQRTEQGDSAMYLCASSWTSGIYEQYFGPGTRLTVT.

The rearrangement links TRBV10-3 to TRBJ2-3; weak D call: TRBD2 (6 bases). Germline V gene lookup returns CDR1 ENHRY and CDR2 SYGVKD. The CDR3 runs 15 residues. V was clipped by 0 bases and J by 4 bases, with 11 bases between them. As DNA, the CDR3 is TGTGCCATCAGTGAGTCGACTAGGAGGCCAGATACGCAGTATTTT. Encoded protein: CAISESTRRPDTQYF.

The chain links TRBV4-3 to TRBJ1-2; tentatively, D is TRBD1 (6 bases). Trimming removed 0 bases at V and 0 bases at J, with 11 bases between. Germline V gives CDR1 LGHNA, CDR2 YSLEER. CDR3 size: 16 residues. The CDR3 sequence: CASSQDRDKANYGYTF. The CDR3 region has the DNA TGCGCCAGCAGCCAAGACCGGGACAAAGCTAACTATGGCTACACCTTC.

To note about this clone: At the DNA level, this CDR3 is encoded by other sequences in the same sample as well. The chain couples TRBV27 to TRBJ1-1, with no clear D. Germline lookup yields CDR1 MNHEY and CDR2 SMNVEV (reference sequence). The length of the CDR3 is 12 residues. The V and J ends lost 4 bases and 5 bases respectively, with 8 bases between them. CDR3 amino acids: CASSSTGTEAFF. CDR3 nucleotide sequence: TGTGCCAGCAGTTCTACGGGGACTGAAGCTTTCTTT.

The table lists this clone with a count of one. J is TRBJ2-1 and V is TRBV24-1, with D unresolved. Germline CDR1 is KGHDR and CDR2 is SFDVKD. The CDR3 has 11 amino acids. Trimming stripped 3 bases from V and 9 bases from J, with 5 bases between. CDR3 sequence (DNA): TGTGCCACCAGTGATAGCATTGAGCAGTTCTTC. The encoded protein is CATSDSIEQFF.

The chain is built from TRBV10-3 and TRBJ2-2; 8 bases match TRBD2. CDR1 is ENHRY and CDR2 is SYGVKD in the germline V gene. The CDR3 consists of 15 residues. V gave up 6 bases and J gave up 1 base; unmatched junction bases: 4. The CDR3 here is CAIRETSENTGELFF. As DNA, the CDR3 is TGTGCCATCAGGGAGACTAGCGAGAACACCGGGGAGCTGTTTTTT.

This chain uses TRBV7-2 with TRBJ1-2, with 8 bases lining up with TRBD1. Trimming removed 5 bases from V and 7 bases from J; junction bases left unmatched: 9. CDR3 length equals 14 residues. Germline V gene sequence: CDR1 SGHTA, CDR2 FQGNSA. This chain's CDR3 is CASSTGQGAFGYTF. CDR3 DNA sequence: TGTGCCAGCAGCACCGGGCAGGGGGCGTTTGGCTACACCTTC.

This chain joins TRBV6-5 and TRBJ1-1, with TRBD1 as a possible D gene (6 bases). The V end was cut by 5 bases, the J end by 8 bases, with 15 bases between. This CDR3 is built from 13 residues. Germline V gene lookup returns CDR1 MNHEY and CDR2 SVGAGI. CDR3: CASSNQGPLEAFF. In nucleotides, the CDR3 is TGTGCCAGCAGTAATCAGGGGCCCCTCGAAGCTTTCTTT.

J is TRBJ2-3 and V is TRBV5-4; TRBD2 matches 9 bases. Unmatched junction bases numbered 4, after V lost 1 base and J lost 4 bases. This CDR3 has 15 amino acids. Germline CDR1 is SGHNT and CDR2 is YYREEE (reference sequence). The CDR3 DNA sequence: TGTGCCAGCAGCTTGTTCGCGGGGGGGGCAGATACGCAGTATTTT. Translated: CASSLFAGGADTQYF.

A single count supports this clone. This CDR3 is also generated by other DNA sequences in the sample. The J gene is TRBJ1-1, the V gene TRBV19; no firm D call. This CDR3 is built from 14 residues. The ends were cut back, 4 bases at V and 0 bases at J, with 9 bases in the middle. Germline lookup yields CDR1 LNHDA and CDR2 SQIVND (reference sequence). The CDR3 spells CASSTPTLNTEAFF. CDR3 nucleotides: TGTGCCAGTAGTACGCCAACACTGAACACTGAAGCTTTCTTT. The full variable domain, its missing parts supplied by reference TRBV19 and TRBJ1-1, is DGGITQSPKYLFRKEGQNVTLSCEQNLNHDAMYWYRQDPGQGLRLIYYSQIVNDFQKGDIAEGYSVSREKKESFPLTVTSAQKNPTAFYLCASSTPTLNTEAFFGQGTRLTVV.

This clone was counted a single time. DNA of the CDR3: TGTGCCAGCATAGGCCGGGACAGTAATAGCAATCAGCCCCAGCATTTT. Its protein is CASIGRDSNSNQPQHF. V is TRBV19 and J is TRBJ1-5; 7 bases match TRBD1. J was trimmed by 0 bases and V by 9 bases; bases with no gene match: 11. CDR3 length: 16 amino acids. Germline lookup yields CDR1 LNHDA and CDR2 SQIVND (reference sequence). Together with reference TRBV19 and TRBJ1-5, the CDR3 gives the full variable domain: DGGITQSPKYLFRKEGQNVTLSCEQNLNHDAMYWYRQDPGQGLRLIYYSQIVNDFQKGDIAEGYSVSREKKESFPLTVTSAQKNPTAFYLCASIGRDSNSNQPQHFGDGTRLSIL.

The chain couples TRBV4-1 to TRBJ1-1, with D perhaps matching TRBD1 (5 bases). V dropped 4 bases and J dropped 5 bases, with 17 bases sitting between them. Germline CDR1 MGHRA, CDR2 YSYEKL. CDR3 length: 15 amino acids. CDR3 sequence (DNA): TGCGCCAGCAGCCTACCTGGGGCAGGGCGAACTGAAGCTTTCTTT. Protein: CASSLPGAGRTEAFF.

J is TRBJ2-1 and V is TRBV9, with 10 bases identical to TRBD2. This CDR3 is built from 15 residues. Trimming at V came to 4 bases and at J to 3 bases, leaving 4 bases not matched to a gene. CDR1 SGDLS and CDR2 YYNGEE come from the germline V gene. In nucleotides, the CDR3 is TGTGCCAGCAGCCCCAGCGGGGGGGTCTACAATGAGCAGTTCTTC. It translates to CASSPSGGVYNEQFF.

The gene calls are TRBV7-9 and TRBJ1-2, with a possible D match to TRBD1 (5 bases). CDR1 SEHNR and CDR2 FQNEAQ come from the germline V gene (reference sequence). This CDR3 comprises 14 residues. Between the trimmed V and J ends, which lost 3 bases and 7 bases, there was a span of 15 bases. The CDR3 nucleotides read TGTGCCAGCAGCTTCGGCAGGGCCCTAAGTGGCTACACCTTC. It is translated as CASSFGRALSGYTF.

The chain links TRBV29-1 to TRBJ2-7, with D possibly TRBD1 on 5 matching bases. CDR3 length: 13 residues. Per germline, CDR1 SQVTM and CDR2 ANQGSEA. Trimming shortened V by 6 bases and J by 0 bases, and 12 bases separated the two germline ends. The CDR3 DNA is TGCAGCGTGGTGACAGCCAGCTCCTACGAGCAGTACTTC. Translating gives CSVVTASSYEQYF.

The chain links TRBV7-8 to TRBJ1-2; D is perhaps TRBD1 (5 bases). This CDR3 is built from 14 residues. CDR1 and CDR2 from the germline V gene are SGHVS and FQNEAQ. The ends were cut back, 1 base at V and 4 bases at J, with 10 bases in the middle. DNA of the CDR3: TGTGCCAGCAGCTTAGGAGGCAGGGTCTATGGCTACACCTTC. It translates to CASSLGGRVYGYTF. The full variable domain, rest sourced from reference TRBV7-8 and TRBJ1-2, is GAGVSQSPRYKVAKRGQDVALRCDPISGHVSLFWYQQALGQGPEFLTYFQNEAQLDKSGLPSDRFFAERPEGSVSTLKIQRTQQEDSAVYLCASSLGGRVYGYTFGSGTRLTVV.